This T cell receptor beta chain was profiled in a study of beta chain features in type 1 diabetes (dated by TCRdb to about 2018). Study-wide context: Mean age, gender distribution, total cell number and subset yield were not different between patients and healthy donors. A total of 85 million to 140 million sorted cells were examined across all samples, and a strong correlation was observed between cell number per subset and RNA yield. Whereas all 30 or so donors provided naive and central memory subsets, regulatory and stem cell-like memory subsets were isolated from just 8 patients and roughly 8 healthy donors. In the study, TCRB repertoires of sorted circulating CD4+ T cell subsets from recently diagnosed type 1 diabetes patients were compared with those of matched healthy donors.

Comments on this clone: What this receptor recognizes is not known. Within one base of it there is no much larger clone, and no base qualities were kept.

Spanning cysteine to phenylalanine, the CDR3 consists of 14 amino acids. Of all the DNA, just the CDR3 is kept, 42 bases in frame from base 1. A single peripheral blood draw of around 100 mL on average was collected from each donor into heparinised tubes. Naive, central memory, regulatory and stem cell-like memory CD4+ T cells were sorted on a BD FACSAria II using a panel including CD45RO, CCR7, CD25, CD127, CD95 and CD27. A purity above 95% was achieved for all sorted populations. PBMCs were isolated right away by Lymphoprep density gradient centrifugation and were stained directly, without culture. So that batch effects would be minimized, each experiment stained and sorted samples in pairs, pairing one healthy donor with one patient. All of the isolated RNA was reverse transcribed with the High Capacity cDNA Reverse Transcription Kit, so expressed TCRB transcripts were sequenced. Deep immunoSEQ sequencing was applied to naive, central memory and regulatory T cell samples, giving an average of roughly 3.3 million total reads per sample. Sorted cells were lysed in RLT buffer and RNA was extracted with DNase-treated RNeasy Micro or Mini kits, depending on cell number. Each cell subset was processed separately to prevent cross-contamination, with patient and healthy donor samples processed together. TCRB sequences were amplified from cDNA with the immunoSEQ multiplex PCR, producing 87-bp fragments spanning the CDR3 region. Sequencing of the amplicons was performed on the Illumina HiSeq platform. The paper's data handling went like this. PCR bias was computationally corrected using synthetic template baselines, reads within Hamming distance 2 were collapsed, and singletons that could not be merged were discarded. Reads were aligned against IMGT to assign V, D and J genes, CDR3 length and insertions or deletions at six rearrangement sites. Within each subset, clonotype counts were normalized to sorted cell number, after which true diversity and Gini coefficients were computed with the tcR R package. The overlap coefficient, calculated on TCRB nucleotide sequences, was used to measure repertoire sharing. Out-of-frame TCRB sequences from naive cells were analyzed as a proxy for the pre-selection repertoire. The table comes from immuneACCESS by way of TCRdb, which keeps in-frame sequences with V and J called. Part of the clones is missing from these tables; in studies checked, under half for an unresolved V gene and the rest for unknown reasons. The V and J calls and clone size come from that table; D and trimming were worked out from the DNA. Counted in this sample were more than 300,000 clones; over 12% of them appeared once. The ten most abundant clones make up roughly 0.019% of the sample.

What the work shows at the level of the full study, not this receptor alone: Patients with type 1 diabetes made fewer insertions and deleted more nucleotides at VDJ recombination sites, implying thymic rearrangement abnormalities. The naive, central memory and regulatory TCRB repertoires appeared to resemble one another more closely among patients than among healthy donors. HLA sub-analyses involved small numbers of individuals, so any influence of HLA type on TCRB rearrangement remained unresolved. In all four CD4+ subsets, TCRB CDR3 length was moderately but significantly shorter in type 1 diabetes patients. Because cDNA rather than genomic DNA was sequenced, highly expressing activated cells could have been over-represented, although no difference in activation and CD3 levels was found between groups. Shorter templates might have been favored by PCR, but patient and control samples were amplified and corrected together, so both groups would have been affected equally by any skew.

The specimen was naive CD4+ T cells from blood. This specimen's cell subset or site label, per the study, means: true naive CD4+ T cells. The sequence joins TRBV21-1 to TRBJ2-1; TRBD1 reflects the table's D call only, with no check against the DNA. TRBV21-1 counts as a pseudogene. This sequence was found in a woman between 18 and 29 years old in good health. This receptor has the CDR3 CARRGDRPLGEQFF. At the DNA level, the sequence is TGTGCCAGGAGAGGGGACAGGCCCCTGGGTGAGCAGTTCTTC.